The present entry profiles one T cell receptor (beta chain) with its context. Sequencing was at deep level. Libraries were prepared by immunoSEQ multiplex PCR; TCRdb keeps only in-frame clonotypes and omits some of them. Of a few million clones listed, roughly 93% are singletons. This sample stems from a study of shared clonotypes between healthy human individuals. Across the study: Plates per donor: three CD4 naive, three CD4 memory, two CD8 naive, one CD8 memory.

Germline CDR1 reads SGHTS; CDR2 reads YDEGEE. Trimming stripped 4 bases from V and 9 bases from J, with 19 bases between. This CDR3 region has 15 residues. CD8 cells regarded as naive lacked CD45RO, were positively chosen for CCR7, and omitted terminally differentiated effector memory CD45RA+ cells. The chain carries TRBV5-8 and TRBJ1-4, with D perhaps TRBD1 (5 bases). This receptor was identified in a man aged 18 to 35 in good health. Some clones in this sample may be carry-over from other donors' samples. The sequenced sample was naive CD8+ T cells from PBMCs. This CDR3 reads CASSQRDPGRKKLFF. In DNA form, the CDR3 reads TGTGCCAGCAGCCAGAGGGACCCAGGGAGGAAAAAACTGTTTTTT.